These 15 T cell receptor beta chains share one sample of origin, sequenced in a study of blood T cell dynamics during melanoma immunotherapy. Time point specified: week 3, after first cycle of checkpoint inhibitor. Repertoires were generated with immunoSEQ multiplex PCR, while TCRdb's copy carries only in-frame clones and drops some. The sample includes 4,000 to 5,000 clones, about nine tenths of them seen just once. The sample was blood, taken from a patient treated with checkpoint blockade. These receptors were taken from a human donor with melanoma.

The gene calls are TRBV19 and TRBJ2-7; TRBD2 might be the D (5 bases). This CDR3 region has 13 residues. Deletions cut 5 bases from V and 3 bases from J, with 11 bases between. The germline V gene has CDR1 LNHDA and CDR2 SQIVND (reference sequence). CDR3 loop: CASSRGGYYEQYF. The CDR3 coding sequence is TGTGCCAGTAGTCGAGGAGGTTACTACGAGCAGTACTTC.

V and J are TRBV11-1 and TRBJ2-5; tentatively, D is TRBD2 (6 bases). The end of the DNA fits TRBJ2-7 better, so the J call may be wrong. CDR3 size: 17 residues. Germline-derived CDR1 and CDR2 are SGHAT and FQDESV (reference sequence). Here the CDR3 reads CASSPLGSAGYSYEQYF. CDR3 coding DNA: TGTGCCAGCAGCCCCCTAGGTTCCGCGGGATACTCCTACGAGCAGTACTTC.

In this sample, this clone turned up a few times. The chain carries TRBV5-5 and TRBJ2-1; TRBD2 agrees at 8 bases. Germline loops: CDR1 SGHKS, CDR2 YYEKEE (reference sequence). Trimming took 4 bases from V and 9 from J; bases not matched to a gene: 12. The CDR3 contains 15 residues. CDR3 in amino acids: CASSPFLREGSEQFF. The CDR3 bases are TGTGCCAGCAGCCCTTTTTTACGGGAGGGGAGTGAGCAGTTCTTC.

V and J are TRBV4-2 and TRBJ1-3; D is unclear. Per the germline V gene, CDR1 is LGHNA and CDR2 is YNFKEQ. CDR3 size: 17 residues. V was cut by 0 bases and J by 0 bases, with 12 bases left in between. The CDR3 coding sequence is TGTGCCAGCAGCCAAGAAAAAGGGATCTACTCTGGAAACACCATATATTTT. Translating gives CASSQEKGIYSGNTIYF.

V and J are TRBV5-6 and TRBJ2-1; D perhaps matches TRBD2 (5 bases). Germline values: CDR1 SGHDT, CDR2 YYEEEE. The CDR3 length is 14 residues. V was shortened by 2 bases and J by 1 base, with 7 bases between the two germline ends. DNA for the CDR3: TGTGCCAGCAGCTTCCGGGGATCCTACAATGAGCAGTTCTTC. Its translation: CASSFRGSYNEQFF.

This chain joins TRBV5-6 and TRBJ2-2; TRBD1 aligns across 10 bases. V lost 2 bases, J lost 6 bases, and 10 bases stayed unmatched. CDR1 SGHDT and CDR2 YYEEEE come from the germline V gene. The CDR3 spans 17 residues. The chain's CDR3 is CASSLLGTGEGAGELFF. CDR3 nucleotides: TGTGCCAGCAGCTTACTCGGGACAGGGGAAGGAGCCGGGGAGCTGTTTTTT.

This clone showed up just a few times. This chain uses TRBV11-2 with TRBJ2-2; no firm D call. The CDR3 loop spans 16 amino acids. Per the germline V gene, CDR1 is SGHAT and CDR2 is FQNNGV. V was cut by 1 base and J by 5 bases, with 14 bases left in between. The CDR3 DNA reads as TGTGCCAGCAGCTTAGGGTTTGCCGGTATTACCGGGGAGCTGTTTTTT. The encoded protein is CASSLGFAGITGELFF.

A remark on this clone: The junction departs from germline at one end; a sequencing error may be responsible. The sample contains more than one DNA sequence encoding this CDR3. J is TRBJ2-2 and V is TRBV19; 12 positions match TRBD2. There are 16 residues in the CDR3. Germline V CDR1 and CDR2: LNHDA, SQIVND (reference sequence). CDR3 sequence (DNA): TGTGCCAGTGGGGGACTAGCGGGTACCGTCACCGGAGAGCTGTTTTTT. This gives the protein CASGGLAGTVTGELFF.

Only a few counts were recorded for this clone. This chain links TRBV11-3 with TRBJ2-2, with TRBD1 identical over 8 bases. Germline CDR1 is SGHNT and CDR2 is YENEEA. The CDR3 runs to 15 residues. Losses at the gene ends were 1 base for V and 5 bases for J; bases not matched to a gene: 3. The CDR3 nucleotides read TGTGCCAGCAGCTTAGCAGGGGGCGGGACCGGGGAGCTGTTTTTT. Amino acids: CASSLAGGGTGELFF.

The chain recombines TRBV20-1 with TRBJ1-1; no clear D. Between the trimmed V and J ends, which lost 1 base and 7 bases, there was a span of 7 bases. The CDR3 loop spans 11 amino acids. Germline V gene data show CDR1 as DFQATT and CDR2 as SNEGSKA (reference sequence). The CDR3 reads CSARVNLEAFF. CDR3 DNA: TGCAGTGCTAGAGTTAACCTTGAAGCTTTCTTT.

V and J are TRBV18 and TRBJ2-3, with D possibly being TRBD2 (5 bases). The germline V gene encodes CDR1 KGHSH and CDR2 LQKENI. The CDR3 sequence is 14 residues long. Trimming left V 3 bases short and J 11 bases short, with 18 bases between. CDR3 amino acids: CASSPTTGGGEQYF. The CDR3 region has the DNA TGTGCCAGCTCACCCACCACTGGCGGAGGTGAGCAGTATTTT.

The chain links TRBV18 to TRBJ1-6, with a weak D call TRBD1 (5 bases). Trimming shortened V by 6 bases and J by 7 bases, and 13 bases separated the two germline ends. This CDR3 spans 14 amino acids. The germline V gene encodes CDR1 KGHSH and CDR2 LQKENI. The CDR3 loop is CASSPTDMNSPLHF. CDR3 bases: TGTGCCAGCTCCCCGACAGATATGAATTCACCCCTCCACTTT. The full variable domain, in which reference TRBV18 and TRBJ1-6 provide the parts outside the CDR3, is NAGVMQNPRHLVRRRGQEARLRCSPMKGHSHVYWYRQLPEEGLKFMVYLQKENIIDESGMPKERFSAEFPKEGPSILRIQQVVRGDSAAYFCASSPTDMNSPLHFGNGTRLTVT.

V usage is TRBV15 and J usage is TRBJ2-3; the D gene could be TRBD1 or TRBD2 (6 bases each). CDR1 LNHNV and CDR2 YYDKDF come from the germline V gene (reference sequence). V lost 5 bases and J lost 4, with 25 bases in between. There are 18 residues in the CDR3. CDR3 in amino acids: CATSGQNPWAGRADTQYF. CDR3 nucleotides: TGTGCCACCAGCGGACAGAACCCCTGGGCGGGAAGGGCAGATACGCAGTATTTT.

This clone has a handful of counts. An end of the junction does not agree with germline; a read error may underlie this. The rearrangement links TRBV7-7 to TRBJ1-1; D is possibly TRBD1 (5 bases). Germline V gene sequence: CDR1 SSHAT, CDR2 FNYEAQ (reference sequence). The CDR3 is 13 amino acids. The CDR3 nucleotides read TGTGCTAGCAGCTTAGACGGGGGGACTGAAGCTTTCTTT. Its translation is CASSLDGGTEAFF.

The V and J genes are TRBV7-2 and TRBJ1-5, with 7 nucleotides matching TRBD1. CDR3 length equals 15 residues. The V and J ends lost 3 bases and 2 bases, in that order; junction bases with no gene match: 4. The germline V gene has CDR1 SGHTA and CDR2 FQGNSA. The CDR3 DNA sequence: TGTGCCAGCAGCTTGACAGGGAACGGCAATCAGCCCCAGCATTTT. This sequence encodes CASSLTGNGNQPQHF.